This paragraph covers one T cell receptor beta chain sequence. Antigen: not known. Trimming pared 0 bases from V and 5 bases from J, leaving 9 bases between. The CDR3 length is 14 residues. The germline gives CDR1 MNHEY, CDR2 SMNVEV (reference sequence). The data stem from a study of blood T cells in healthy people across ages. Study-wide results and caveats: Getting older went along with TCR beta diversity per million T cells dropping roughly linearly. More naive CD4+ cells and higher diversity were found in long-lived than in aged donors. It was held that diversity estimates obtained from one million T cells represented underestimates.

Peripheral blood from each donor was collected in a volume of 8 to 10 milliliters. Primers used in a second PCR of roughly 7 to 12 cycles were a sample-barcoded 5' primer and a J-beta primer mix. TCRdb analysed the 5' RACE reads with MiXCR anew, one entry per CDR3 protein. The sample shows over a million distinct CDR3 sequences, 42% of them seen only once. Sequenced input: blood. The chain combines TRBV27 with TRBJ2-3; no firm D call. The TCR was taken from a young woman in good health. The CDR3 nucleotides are TGTGCCAGCAGTTTATCGTACGTTGTAGATACGCAGTATTTT. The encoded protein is CASSLSYVVDTQYF.